This T cell receptor (beta chain) was profiled in a study of OX40 agonist ivuxolimab in advanced cancers. Between the trimmed V and J ends, which lost 2 bases and 3 bases, there was a span of 10 bases. The CDR3 is made up of 14 amino acids. Looked up from germline, CDR1 is MNHEY and CDR2 is SMNVEV (reference sequence). Systemic immunosuppression or a history of autoimmune disease excluded patients. The data were produced by immunoSEQ multiplex PCR, yet TCRdb's version contains in-frame clones alone and is incomplete. The repertoire holds over 100,000 clones, with about 93% as singletons. The chain is built from TRBV27 and TRBJ1-2; no firm D call. The sequence was collected from an adult with an advanced solid tumor such as melanoma, head and neck, liver or kidney cancer. The sample in question was CD4+ or CD8+ T cells sorted from blood, obtained in a trial of the OX40 agonist ivuxolimab. CDR3 loop: CASSLTGFDYGYTF. CDR3 coding DNA: TGTGCCAGCAGTTTAACGGGATTTGACTATGGCTACACCTTC.